These 4 T cell receptor beta chains were sequenced from one sample in a study of cytomegalovirus exposure and HLA in healthy donors. The PCR employed 60 Vbeta primers together with 13 Jbeta primers. TCRdb's table, derived via immunoSEQ multiplex PCR, lists solely in-frame clones and lacks some. The sample lists 90,000 to 110,000 clones, about 83% occurring once. Sequenced material: PBMCs. These TCRs come from a young man in good health and CMV-seronegative.

The J gene is TRBJ2-1, the V gene TRBV7-8; 9 positions agree with TRBD2. CDR3 length equals 14 residues. Germline V lookup: CDR1 SGHVS, CDR2 FQNEAQ. V dropped 8 bases and J dropped 7; count of bases not matched to a gene: 9. The CDR3 reads CASYRASGTNEQFF. CDR3 coding DNA: TGTGCCAGCTACAGGGCTAGCGGGACGAATGAGCAGTTCTTC.

V and J are TRBV21-1 and TRBJ2-2; TRBD2 is taken as the D call from the table, unchecked against the DNA. TRBV21-1 is termed a pseudogene. The CDR3 has 20 residues. CDR3 sequence: CASSKALDLPGGPYTGELFF. CDR3 in DNA: TGTGCCAGCAGCAAAGCGCTCGATTTACCGGGAGGGCCGTACACCGGGGAGCTGTTTTTT.

The chain employs TRBV7-2 and TRBJ1-1, with D tentatively TRBD1 (5 bases). Per germline, CDR1 SGHTA and CDR2 FQGNSA. V was pared by 5 bases and J by 7 bases, with 14 bases between. This CDR3 has 13 amino acids. CDR3 bases: TGTGCCAGCAGCCCCGACAGCTCCTATGAAGCTTTCTTT. Translating gives CASSPDSSYEAFF.

J is TRBJ1-1 and V is TRBV7-9, with 7 bases matching TRBD1. The CDR3 runs to 14 residues. Per germline, CDR1 SEHNR and CDR2 FQNEAQ (reference sequence). J gave up 0 bases and V 3 bases, and 1 base lay outside the gene matches. CDR3 protein: CASSLGQMNTEAFF. CDR3 DNA sequence: TGTGCCAGCAGCTTGGGACAGATGAACACTGAAGCTTTCTTT.